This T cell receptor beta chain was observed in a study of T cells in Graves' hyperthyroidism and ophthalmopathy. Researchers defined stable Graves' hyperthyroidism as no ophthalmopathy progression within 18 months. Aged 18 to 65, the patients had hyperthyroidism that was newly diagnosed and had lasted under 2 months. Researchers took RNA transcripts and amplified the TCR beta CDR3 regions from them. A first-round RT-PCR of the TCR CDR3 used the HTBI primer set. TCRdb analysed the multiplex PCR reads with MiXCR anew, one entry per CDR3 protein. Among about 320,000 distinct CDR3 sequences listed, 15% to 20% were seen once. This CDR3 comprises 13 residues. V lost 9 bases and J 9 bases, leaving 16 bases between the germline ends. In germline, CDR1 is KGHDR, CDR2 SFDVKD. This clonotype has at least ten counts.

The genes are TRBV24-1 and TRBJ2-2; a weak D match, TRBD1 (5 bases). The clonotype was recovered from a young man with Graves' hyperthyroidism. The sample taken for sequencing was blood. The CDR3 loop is CATSQDGGRELFF. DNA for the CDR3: TGTGCCACCTCACAGGACGGTGGTCGGGAGCTGTTTTTT.